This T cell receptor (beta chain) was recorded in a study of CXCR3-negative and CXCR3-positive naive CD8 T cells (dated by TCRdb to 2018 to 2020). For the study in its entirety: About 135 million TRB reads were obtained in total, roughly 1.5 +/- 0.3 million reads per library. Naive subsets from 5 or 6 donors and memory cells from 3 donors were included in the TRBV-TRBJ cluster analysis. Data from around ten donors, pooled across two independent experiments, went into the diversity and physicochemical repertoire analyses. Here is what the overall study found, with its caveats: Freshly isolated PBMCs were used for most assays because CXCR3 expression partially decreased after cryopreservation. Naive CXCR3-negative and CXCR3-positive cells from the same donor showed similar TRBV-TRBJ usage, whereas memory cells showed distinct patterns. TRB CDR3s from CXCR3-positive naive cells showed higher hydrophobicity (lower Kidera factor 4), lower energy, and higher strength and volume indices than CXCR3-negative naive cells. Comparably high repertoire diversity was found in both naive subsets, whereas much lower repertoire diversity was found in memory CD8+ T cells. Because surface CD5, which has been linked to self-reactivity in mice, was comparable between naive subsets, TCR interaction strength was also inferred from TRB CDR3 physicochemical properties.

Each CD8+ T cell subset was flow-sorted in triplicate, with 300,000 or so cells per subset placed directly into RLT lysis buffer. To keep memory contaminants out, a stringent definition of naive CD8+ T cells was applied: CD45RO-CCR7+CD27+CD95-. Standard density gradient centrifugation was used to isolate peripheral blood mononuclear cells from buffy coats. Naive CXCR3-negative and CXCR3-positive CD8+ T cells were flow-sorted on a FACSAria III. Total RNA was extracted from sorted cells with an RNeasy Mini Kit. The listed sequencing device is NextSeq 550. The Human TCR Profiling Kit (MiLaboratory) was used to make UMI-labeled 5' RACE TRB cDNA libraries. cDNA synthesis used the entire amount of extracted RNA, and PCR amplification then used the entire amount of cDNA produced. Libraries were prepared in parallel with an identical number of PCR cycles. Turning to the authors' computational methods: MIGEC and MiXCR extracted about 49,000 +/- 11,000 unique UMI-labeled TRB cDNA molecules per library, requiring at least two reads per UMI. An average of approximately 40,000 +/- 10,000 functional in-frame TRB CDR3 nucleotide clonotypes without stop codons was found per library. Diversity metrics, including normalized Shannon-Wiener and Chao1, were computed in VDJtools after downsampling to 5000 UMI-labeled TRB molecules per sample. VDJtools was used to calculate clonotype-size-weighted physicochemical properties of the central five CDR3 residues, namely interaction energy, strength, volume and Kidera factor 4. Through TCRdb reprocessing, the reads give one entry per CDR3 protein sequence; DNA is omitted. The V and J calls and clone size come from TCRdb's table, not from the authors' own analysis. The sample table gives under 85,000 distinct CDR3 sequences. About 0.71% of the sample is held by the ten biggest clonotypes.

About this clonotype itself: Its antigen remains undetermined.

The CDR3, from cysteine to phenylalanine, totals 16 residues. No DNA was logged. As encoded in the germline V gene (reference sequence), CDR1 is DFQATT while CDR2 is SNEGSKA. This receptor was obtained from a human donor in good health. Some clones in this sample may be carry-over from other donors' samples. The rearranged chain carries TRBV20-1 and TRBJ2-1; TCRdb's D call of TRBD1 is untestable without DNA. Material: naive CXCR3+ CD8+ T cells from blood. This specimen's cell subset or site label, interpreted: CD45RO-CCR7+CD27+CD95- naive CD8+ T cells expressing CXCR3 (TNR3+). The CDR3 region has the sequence CSARGGKQGLDNEQFF.